These 17 T cell receptor beta chains originate from one sample sequenced in a study of radiotherapy plus CTLA-4 blockade in lung cancer. Assay used: immunoSEQ multiplex PCR; TCRdb lists only in-frame clones, some missing. The sample shows 25,000 to 35,000 clones, 80% to 90% of them seen only once. The material was peripheral blood, obtained from a patient treated with radiotherapy plus ipilimumab. These receptors were taken from a human donor with non-small cell lung cancer that progressed on radiotherapy plus ipilimumab.

This clone was counted once. This chain connects TRBV18 to TRBJ1-1, with D possibly TRBD1 on 5 matching bases. This CDR3 has 14 residues. Germline CDR1 and CDR2: KGHSH and LQKENI. V shed 2 bases and J shed 2 bases, with 9 bases lying between them. This CDR3 reads CASSPAGVNTEAFF. The CDR3 bases are TGTGCCAGCTCACCAGCGGGGGTAAACACTGAAGCTTTCTTT.

The rearrangement joins TRBV18 to TRBJ1-4; no firm D call. The CDR3 totals 14 residues. V was clipped by 4 bases and J by 0 bases, with 6 bases between them. Germline CDR1 is KGHSH and CDR2 is LQKENI. The CDR3 nucleotides are TGTGCCAGCTCACTCGTAGCAACTAATGAAAAACTGTTTTTT. It codes for CASSLVATNEKLFF. The full variable domain, its missing parts supplied by reference TRBV18 and TRBJ1-4, is NAGVMQNPRHLVRRRGQEARLRCSPMKGHSHVYWYRQLPEEGLKFMVYLQKENIIDESGMPKERFSAEFPKEGPSILRIQQVVRGDSAAYFCASSLVATNEKLFFGSGTQLSVL.

This clone was detected a few times. The gene calls are TRBV11-2 and TRBJ2-7, with 15 nucleotides matching TRBD2. Germline assignment: CDR1 SGHAT and CDR2 FQNNGV. V lost 5 bases, J lost 4 bases, and 3 bases stayed unmatched. The CDR3 totals 15 residues. CDR3 nucleotides: TGTGCCAGCAGCAAAGGGACTAGCGGGGGGTACGAGCAGTACTTC. This encodes CASSKGTSGGYEQYF. The full variable domain, with the rest looked up from reference TRBV11-2 and TRBJ2-7, is EAGVAQSPRYKIIEKRQSVAFWCNPISGHATLYWYQQILGQGPKLLIQFQNNGVVDDSQLPKDRFSAERLKGVDSTLKIQPAKLEDSAVYLCASSKGTSGGYEQYFGPGTRLTVT.

The CDR3 DNA reads TGTGCCAGCTCACCACCGGCTCTAGCTGAGACCCAGTACTTC. This encodes CASSPPALAETQYF. The chain employs TRBV18 and TRBJ2-5; tentatively, D is TRBD2 (5 bases). V dropped 0 bases and J dropped 5 bases, with 10 bases sitting between them. Germline values: CDR1 KGHSH, CDR2 LQKENI. CDR3 size: 14 residues.

This sequence joins TRBV6-4 and TRBJ1-2; possible D gene TRBD1, 6 bases. Between the trimmed V and J ends, which lost 2 bases and 3 bases, there was a span of 19 bases. Germline V CDR1 and CDR2: MRHNA, SNTAGT. The CDR3 is 17 residues long. CDR3 sequence: CASSDNNHRAIDYGYTF. The CDR3 nucleotides read TGTGCCAGCAGTGACAACAACCACAGGGCTATCGACTATGGCTACACCTTC.

The chain uses TRBV7-9 and TRBJ1-6; 7 bases align to TRBD1. CDR3 length equals 15 residues. J was trimmed by 6 bases and V by 5 bases; bases with no gene match: 7. Germline lookup yields CDR1 SEHNR and CDR2 FQNEAQ (reference sequence). The CDR3 bases are TGTGCCAGCAGCCCCGGAGGGGGCGTTAATTCACCCCTCCACTTT. Translating gives CASSPGGGVNSPLHF. Together with reference TRBV7-9 and TRBJ1-6, the CDR3 gives the full variable domain: DTGVSQNPRHKITKRGQNVTFRCDPISEHNRLYWYRQTLGQGPEFLTYFQNEAQLEKSRLLSDRFSAERPKGSFSTLEIQRTEQGDSAMYLCASSPGGGVNSPLHFGNGTRLTVT.

The V gene is TRBV18, the J gene TRBJ1-3, with no clear D. With 3 bases removed from V and 1 base from J, the gap between germline ends came to 4 bases. The CDR3 runs 13 residues. In germline, CDR1 is KGHSH, CDR2 LQKENI. CDR3 nucleotides: TGTGCCAGCTCACCGGCATCTGGAAACACCATATATTTT. This gives the protein CASSPASGNTIYF.

The V and J genes are TRBV10-1 and TRBJ2-7, with D hard to call. The length of the CDR3 is 13 residues. CDR1 is WNHNN, CDR2 SYGVQD, per germline (reference sequence). The germline V and J ends were trimmed by 3 bases and 1 base, with 7 bases remaining between them. The DNA for the CDR3 is TGCGCCAGCAGTGACCCCGGGTCCTACGAGCAGTACTTC. Amino acid sequence: CASSDPGSYEQYF.

Comments on this clone: Other DNA sequences within the sample encode an identical CDR3. The chain links TRBV5-1 to TRBJ2-4; TRBD2 matches at 9 bases. The trim removed 4 bases at V and 4 bases at J, leaving 6 bases unmatched. The length of the CDR3 is 15 residues. Germline CDR1 SGHRS, CDR2 YFSETQ. This chain's CDR3 is CASSLGSGGKNIQYF. The CDR3 nucleotides read TGCGCCAGCAGCCTGGGTAGCGGGGGAAAAAACATTCAGTACTTC. Combining the CDR3 with reference TRBV5-1 and TRBJ2-4 gives the whole variable domain KAGVTQTPRYLIKTRGQQVTLSCSPISGHRSVSWYQQTPGQGLQFLFEYFSETQRNKGNFPGRFSGRQFSNSRSEMNVSTLELGDSALYLCASSLGSGGKNIQYFGAGTRLSVL.

This clone was counted a single time. The chain couples TRBV7-8 to TRBJ2-5, with D tentatively TRBD1 (6 bases). There are 14 residues in the CDR3. Germline CDR1 SGHVS, CDR2 FQNEAQ. Trimming took off 3 bases at V and 3 bases at J, with 11 bases between the two ends. CDR3 residues: CASSFEGQKETQYF. The CDR3 nucleotides read TGTGCCAGCAGCTTCGAAGGACAGAAAGAGACCCAGTACTTC.

The V call is TRBV5-1, the J call TRBJ1-2, with D tentatively TRBD1 (6 bases). In germline, CDR1 is SGHRS, CDR2 YFSETQ. Trimming stripped 0 bases from V and 4 bases from J, with 10 bases between. The CDR3 loop spans 14 amino acids. In DNA form, the CDR3 reads TGCGCCAGCAGCTTGGCACCAGGGGCCTATGGCTACACCTTC. Amino acids: CASSLAPGAYGYTF.

J is TRBJ2-1 and V is TRBV10-3; the D gene is possibly TRBD2 (6 bases). Trimming took off 11 bases at V and 2 bases at J, with 16 bases between the two ends. The CDR3 length is 14 residues. Germline CDR1 ENHRY, CDR2 SYGVKD. The CDR3 DNA is TGTGCCCTTAGTCGGGAGCGGACCTACAATGAGCAGTTCTTC. The encoded protein is CALSRERTYNEQFF.

The genes are TRBV7-8 and TRBJ2-1, with 13 bases lining up with TRBD2. The CDR3 has 20 amino acids. The ends lost 2 bases at V and 0 bases at J; junction bases unmatched: 10. Per germline, CDR1 SGHVS and CDR2 FQNEAQ. CDR3 sequence reads: CASSLKFGLAGDRSYNEQFF. CDR3 DNA sequence: TGTGCCAGCAGCTTAAAGTTCGGACTAGCGGGGGACCGCTCCTACAATGAGCAGTTCTTC.

This chain links TRBV5-1 with TRBJ2-3; D unclear. CDR3 length equals 17 residues. Germline V gene sequence: CDR1 SGHRS, CDR2 YFSETQ. V lost 0 bases to trimming and J lost 1 base, with 15 bases between them. The CDR3, as DNA: TGCGCCAGCAGCTTGGATGGGCTACCAACTGGCACAGATACGCAGTATTTT. Translating gives CASSLDGLPTGTDTQYF.

This chain uses TRBV11-3 with TRBJ2-5, with 11 bases lining up with TRBD2. V lost 5 bases to trimming and J lost 1 base; unmatched junction nucleotides: 6. The CDR3 covers 16 residues. Germline-derived CDR1 and CDR2 are SGHNT and YENEEA. As DNA, the CDR3 is TGTGCCAGCAGCGCACCTAGCGGGGGGACCCAAGAGACCCAGTACTTC. This gives the protein CASSAPSGGTQETQYF.

The CDR3 protein is CASRDSDYSNQPQHF. The DNA for the CDR3 is TGTGCCAGCAGGGACAGTGATTATAGCAATCAGCCCCAGCATTTT. The chain has TRBV6-1 and TRBJ1-5; D is perhaps TRBD1 (6 bases). V lost 6 bases to trimming and J lost 0 bases, with 12 bases between them. The CDR3 has 15 residues. Germline V lookup: CDR1 MNHNS, CDR2 SASEGT.

V gene TRBV7-9 combines with J gene TRBJ2-2, with D hard to call. Germline V CDR1 and CDR2: SEHNR, FQNEAQ (reference sequence). The V gene lost 0 bases and the J gene lost 5 bases, with 7 bases spanning the gap. The CDR3 runs to 14 residues. The CDR3 DNA follows: TGTGCCAGCAGCTTAGCTACAGAAACCGGGGAGCTGTTTTTT. Protein sequence: CASSLATETGELFF.